This T cell receptor beta chain was captured by sequencing in a study of lymphopenia after photon versus proton radiotherapy. This clone was found once. Its antigen is unidentified. Study-wide findings and caveats: Photon-treated patients lost naive T cells and TCR diversity; proton-treated stayed stable. A bigger post-nadir fall in TCR diversity correlated inversely with survival time in deceased patients. Better survival with proton therapy was suggested as possible, not demonstrated. After the lymphocyte nadir, photon-treated repertoires showed oligoclonal expansion, especially of CD8+ Temra cells.

Profiling relied on immunoSEQ multiplex PCR, and the TCRdb table lists in-frame clones only, not all of them. The repertoire holds about 160,000 clones, with around nine tenths as singletons. Germline V gene lookup returns CDR1 ENHRY and CDR2 SYGVKD. V lost 4 bases, J lost 6 bases, and 3 bases stayed unmatched. There are 12 residues in the CDR3. Material: peripheral blood, obtained from a patient treated with photon-based radiotherapy. The chain couples TRBV10-3 to TRBJ2-7, with 7 bases matching TRBD1. This receptor was obtained from a man in his fifties with gastric cancer. The CDR3 DNA sequence: TGTGCCATCAGTGGACAGGGTCCCGAGCAGTACTTC. This translates into CAISGQGPEQYF.